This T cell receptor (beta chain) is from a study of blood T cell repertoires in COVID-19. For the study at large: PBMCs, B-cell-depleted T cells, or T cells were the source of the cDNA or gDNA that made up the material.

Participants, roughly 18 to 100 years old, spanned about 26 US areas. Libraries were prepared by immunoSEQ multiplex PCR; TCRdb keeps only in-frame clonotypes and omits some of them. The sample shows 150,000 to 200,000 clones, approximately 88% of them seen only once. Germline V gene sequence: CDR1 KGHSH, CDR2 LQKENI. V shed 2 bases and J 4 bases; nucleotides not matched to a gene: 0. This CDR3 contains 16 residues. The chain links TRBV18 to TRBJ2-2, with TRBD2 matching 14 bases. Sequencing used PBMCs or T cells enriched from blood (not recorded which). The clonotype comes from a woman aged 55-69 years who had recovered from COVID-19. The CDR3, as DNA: TGTGCCAGCTCACCAGGGACTAGCGGGAGCACCGGGGAGCTGTTTTTT. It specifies CASSPGTSGSTGELFF.